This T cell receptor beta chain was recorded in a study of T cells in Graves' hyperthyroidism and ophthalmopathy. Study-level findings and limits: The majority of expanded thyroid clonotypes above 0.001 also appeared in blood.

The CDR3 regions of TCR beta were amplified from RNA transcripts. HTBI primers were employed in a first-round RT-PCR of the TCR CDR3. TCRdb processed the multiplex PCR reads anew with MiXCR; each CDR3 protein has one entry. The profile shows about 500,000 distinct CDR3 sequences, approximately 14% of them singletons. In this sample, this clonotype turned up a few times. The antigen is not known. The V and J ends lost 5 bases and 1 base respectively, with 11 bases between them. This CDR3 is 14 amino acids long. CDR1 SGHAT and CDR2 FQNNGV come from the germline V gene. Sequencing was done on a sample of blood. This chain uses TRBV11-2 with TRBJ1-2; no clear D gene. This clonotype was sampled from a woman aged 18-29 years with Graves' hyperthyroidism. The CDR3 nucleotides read TGTGCCAGCAGCCCCTTGCGCAATAACTATGGCTACACCTTC. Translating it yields CASSPLRNNYGYTF.